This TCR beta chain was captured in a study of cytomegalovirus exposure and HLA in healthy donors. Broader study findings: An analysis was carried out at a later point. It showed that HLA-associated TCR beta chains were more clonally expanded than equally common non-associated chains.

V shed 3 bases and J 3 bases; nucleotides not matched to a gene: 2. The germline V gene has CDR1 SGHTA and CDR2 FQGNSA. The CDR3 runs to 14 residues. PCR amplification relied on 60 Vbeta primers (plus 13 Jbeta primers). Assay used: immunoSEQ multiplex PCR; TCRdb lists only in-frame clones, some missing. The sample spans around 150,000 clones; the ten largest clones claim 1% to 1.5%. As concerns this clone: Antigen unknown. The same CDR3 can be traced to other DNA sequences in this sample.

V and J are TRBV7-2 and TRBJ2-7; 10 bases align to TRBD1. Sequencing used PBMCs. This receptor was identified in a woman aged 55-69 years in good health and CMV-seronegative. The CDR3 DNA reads TGTGCCAGCAGCTTTGGACAGGGGGTCTACGAGCAGTACTTC. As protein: CASSFGQGVYEQYF.